The rows below give T cell receptor beta chains drawn from one sample of a study of T cells in tuberculosis. Here immunoSEQ multiplex PCR was the method, and the copy in TCRdb shows in-frame clones only, minus some. The table shows around 32,000 clones, with approximately 94% occurring only once. Sequences were obtained from PBMCs. Receptor source: a donor aged 10-29 years with latent tuberculosis or without tuberculosis infection. CDR3s include the opening cysteine and the closing phenylalanine or tryptophan. A D gene is named only where the DNA matches it firmly. Some rows mark clone size as missing; the rest say once, few, many or name a class of expanded clone.

clone_size,j_call,v_call,d_call,cdr3_nt,cdr3_aa
-,TRBJ2-5,TRBV16,-,TGTGCCAGCAGCCAACCACGCCAGGGGCAAGAGACCCAGTACTTC,CASSQPRQGQETQYF
-,TRBJ2-1,TRBV5-4,TRBD2,TGTGCCAGCAGCTATAGCGGGGGTAGCTACAATGAGCAGTTCTTC,CASSYSGGSYNEQFF
-,TRBJ2-3,TRBV18,TRBD2,TGTGCCAGCTCATTTCTCGGGACTAGCGGAACAGATACGCAGTATTTT,CASSFLGTSGTDTQYF
-,TRBJ2-3,TRBV27,-,TGTGCCAGCAGTTTTTCCCGAGCTCGCACAGATACGCAGTATTTT,CASSFSRARTDTQYF
-,TRBJ2-1,TRBV4-3,TRBD2,TGCGCCAGCAGCCCGGTAGCGGGAGGTCACGGTGAGCAGTTCTTC,CASSPVAGGHGEQFF
-,TRBJ2-3,TRBV5-1,TRBD1,TGCGCCAGCAGGGACAGGGGGCTGGCAGATACGCAGTATTTT,CASRDRGLADTQYF
-,TRBJ2-5,TRBV19,TRBD1,TGTGCCAGTAGTGTAGACAGGGAAGAGACCCAGTACTTC,CASSVDREETQYF
once,TRBJ2-1,TRBV10-3,TRBD2,TGTGCCATCAGTGAGATGCTAGCGGGTACCTACAATGAGCAGTTCTTC,CAISEMLAGTYNEQFF
-,TRBJ1-1,TRBV18,-,TGTGCCAGCTCACCTTGGGGCGGCAGGGCTGGGAACACTGAAGCTTTCTTT,CASSPWGGRAGNTEAFF
-,TRBJ1-4,TRBV5-6,-,TGTGCCAGCAGCTCCGGGACGGGAGCTGGTGAAAAACTGTTTTTT,CASSSGTGAGEKLFF
-,TRBJ2-3,TRBV10-1,TRBD2,TGCGCCAGCAGTGAGTCGTCGGCGGGAGTGGGGGCAGATACGCAGTATTTT,CASSESSAGVGADTQYF
-,TRBJ2-5,TRBV10-1,TRBD1,TGCGCCAGCAGCCACGACAGGGTAGGGGAGACCCAGTACTTC,CASSHDRVGETQYF
-,TRBJ2-1,TRBV4-2,-,TGTGCCAGCAGCCAAGAAGGAGATAGTTCCTACAATGAGCAGTTCTTC,CASSQEGDSSYNEQFF
-,TRBJ1-1,TRBV6-6,TRBD1,TGTGCCAGCAGTTACGAGGGGACAGTGAACACTGAAGCTTTCTTT,CASSYEGTVNTEAFF
-,TRBJ2-1,TRBV7-9,TRBD2,TGTGCCAGCAGCGATAATCTAGCGGGAGGGCAAAGTGAGCAGTTCTTC,CASSDNLAGGQSEQFF
-,TRBJ2-7,TRBV27,TRBD2,TGTGCCAGCACGACTAGCGGGAGCGACGAGCAGTACTTC,CASTTSGSDEQYF
-,TRBJ2-1,TRBV18,TRBD2,TGTGCCAGCTCACCCCAAAAGCGCGGTGGCGGGAGCTCCTACAATGAGCAGTTCTTC,CASSPQKRGGGSSYNEQFF
-,TRBJ2-7,TRBV28,-,TGTGCCAGCAGTCCGGGACAAACACACTACGAGCAGTACTTC,CASSPGQTHYEQYF
-,TRBJ1-5,TRBV19,-,TGTGCCAGTAGTAAAGAAGGGGATGGCAATCAGCCCCAGCATTTT,CASSKEGDGNQPQHF
-,TRBJ1-3,TRBV4-1,TRBD1,TGCGCCAGCAATCCGGGACAGGGAACCCTATACTCTGGAAACACCATATATTTT,CASNPGQGTLYSGNTIYF
-,TRBJ2-3,TRBV7-7,TRBD2,TGTGCTAGCAGCTCGCTAGCGGGAGGAAGGGATACGCAGTATTTT,CASSSLAGGRDTQYF
-,TRBJ2-2,TRBV29-1,-,TGCAGCGTTGAAGTCCGGAGCACCGGGGAGCTGTTTTTT,CSVEVRSTGELFF
-,TRBJ2-7,TRBV4-2,-,TGTGCCAGCAGCCAAGGTTTGTCGGAGGAGCAGTACTTC,CASSQGLSEEQYF
-,TRBJ1-3,TRBV10-3,TRBD1,TGTGCCATCAAGAGGACAGGGGGCTTAGACACCATATATTTT,CAIKRTGGLDTIYF
-,TRBJ2-1,TRBV6-5,-,TGTGCCAGCAGTAGTGGGCTAGCTAGTGGTGAGCAGTTCTTC,CASSSGLASGEQFF
-,TRBJ2-7,TRBV6-5,-,TGTGCCAGCAGTTACCGGATACAGGGTCACGAGCAGTACTTC,CASSYRIQGHEQYF
-,TRBJ2-5,TRBV29-1,-,TGCAGCGTTGACTCCGAGGGATCGGAGACCCAGTACTTC,CSVDSEGSETQYF
-,TRBJ1-1,TRBV29-1,-,TGCAGCGTTGTAAAGGGGCTACACATGAACACTGAAGCTTTCTTT,CSVVKGLHMNTEAFF
-,TRBJ2-7,TRBV7-2,TRBD2,TGTGCCAGCAGCACCCGCGGGGGAAAACCGGCCTACGAGCAGTACTTC,CASSTRGGKPAYEQYF
-,TRBJ1-1,TRBV7-8,-,TGTGCCAGCAGCAGGAATCGTGGACAGTATGAAGCTTTCTTT,CASSRNRGQYEAFF
-,TRBJ2-1,TRBV9,-,TGTGCCAGCAGCACCGAGGGTGGGATCTACAATGAGCAGTTCTTC,CASSTEGGIYNEQFF